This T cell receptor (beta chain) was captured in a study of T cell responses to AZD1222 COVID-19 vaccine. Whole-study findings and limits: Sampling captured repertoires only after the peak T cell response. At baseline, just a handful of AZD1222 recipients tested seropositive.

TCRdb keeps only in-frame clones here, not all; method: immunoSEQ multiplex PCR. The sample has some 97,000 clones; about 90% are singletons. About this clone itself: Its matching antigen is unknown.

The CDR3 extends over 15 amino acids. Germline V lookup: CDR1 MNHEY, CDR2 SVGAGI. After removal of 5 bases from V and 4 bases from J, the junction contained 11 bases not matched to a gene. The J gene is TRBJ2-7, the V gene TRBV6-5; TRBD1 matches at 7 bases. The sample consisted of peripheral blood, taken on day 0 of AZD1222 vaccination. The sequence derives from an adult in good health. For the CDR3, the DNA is TGTGCCAGCAGTCGTCTTAGGGGGCACAATTACGAGCAGTACTTC. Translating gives CASSRLRGHNYEQYF.